Shown below are 10 T cell receptor beta chains from a single sample sequenced in a study of OX40 agonist ivuxolimab in advanced cancers. Libraries were prepared by immunoSEQ multiplex PCR; TCRdb keeps only in-frame clonotypes and omits some of them. The table records around 39,000 clones, roughly 82% of them present only once. The material sequenced was CD4+ or CD8+ T cells sorted from blood, taken in a trial of the OX40 agonist ivuxolimab. The source of these receptors is an adult with an advanced solid tumor such as melanoma, head and neck, liver or kidney cancer.

In this sample, this clone turned up a few times. The V gene is TRBV7-2, the J gene TRBJ1-1, with D perhaps matching TRBD1 (6 bases). V was clipped by 3 bases and J by 4 bases, with 15 bases between them. Per the germline V gene, CDR1 is SGHTA and CDR2 is FQGNSA. CDR3 length: 15 amino acids. The CDR3 is CASSFRGRGATEAFF. The CDR3 DNA reads TGTGCCAGCAGCTTCAGGGGAAGAGGTGCCACTGAAGCTTTCTTT.

In its sample, this clone was seen a few times. The V call is TRBV6-5, the J call TRBJ2-1; D might be TRBD2 (5 bases). CDR1 is MNHEY and CDR2 is SVGAGI in the germline V gene. The V and J ends lost 6 bases and 5 bases respectively, with 11 bases between them. This CDR3 spans 13 amino acids. CDR3 coding DNA: TGTGCCAGCAGGTCCGACTATCACAATGAGCAGTTCTTC. Translation gives CASRSDYHNEQFF.

The chain has TRBV19 and TRBJ1-3, with 7 positions matching TRBD1. V shed 6 bases, J shed 0 bases, and the junction held 8 bases outside the gene matches. Germline V CDR1 and CDR2: LNHDA, SQIVND (reference sequence). The length of the CDR3 is 16 residues. The CDR3 spells CASSWDSAGSGNTIYF. CDR3 coding DNA: TGTGCCAGTAGCTGGGACAGTGCCGGCTCTGGAAACACCATATATTTT.

This clone was picked up one time. This rearrangement joins TRBV19 to TRBJ2-4; a weak D match, TRBD2 (6 bases). The CDR3 sequence is 13 residues long. Per germline, CDR1 LNHDA and CDR2 SQIVND (reference sequence). Trimming removed 3 bases at V and 8 bases at J, with 11 bases between. The CDR3 DNA reads TGTGCCAGTAGTATTGGCAGGGAGGACATTCAGTACTTC. Protein product: CASSIGREDIQYF. The full variable domain, its missing parts supplied by reference TRBV19 and TRBJ2-4, is DGGITQSPKYLFRKEGQNVTLSCEQNLNHDAMYWYRQDPGQGLRLIYYSQIVNDFQKGDIAEGYSVSREKKESFPLTVTSAQKNPTAFYLCASSIGREDIQYFGAGTRLSVL.

The chain couples TRBV9 to TRBJ2-7; D gene ambiguous. CDR1 SGDLS and CDR2 YYNGEE come from the germline V gene. The CDR3 is 14 residues long. Trimming cost V 4 bases and J 2 bases, with 13 bases left between them. The CDR3: CASSSSKAPYEQYF. Here the CDR3 DNA reads TGTGCCAGCAGCTCGTCAAAGGCGCCCTACGAGCAGTACTTC.

The chain carries TRBV14 and TRBJ1-3; D is uncertain. Germline CDR1 SGHDN, CDR2 FVKESK. The CDR3 has 13 amino acids. V gave up 4 bases and J gave up 4 bases, with 8 bases separating them. In nucleotides, the CDR3 is TGTGCCAGCAGCCCCAGCGGCGGAAACACCATATATTTT. The encoded protein is CASSPSGGNTIYF.

The chain carries TRBV19 and TRBJ1-1; 8 bases align to TRBD1. After removal of 4 bases from V and 4 bases from J, the junction contained 8 bases not matched to a gene. The CDR3 is made up of 15 amino acids. CDR1 and CDR2 (germline): LNHDA, SQIVND (reference sequence). The CDR3 loop reads CASSTTGAGSTEAFF. CDR3 coding DNA: TGTGCCAGTAGTACGACAGGGGCGGGAAGCACTGAAGCTTTCTTT.

V is TRBV9 and J is TRBJ1-4, with 11 positions matching TRBD1. There are 17 residues in the CDR3. With V trimmed by 3 bases and J by 7 bases, 11 bases remained unmatched. Germline CDR1 SGDLS, CDR2 YYNGEE. The CDR3 DNA sequence: TGTGCCAGCAGCGCTAGGACAGGGGGCGAAAAAGGTGAAAAACTGTTTTTT. Encoded protein: CASSARTGGEKGEKLFF.

The V call is TRBV5-4, the J call TRBJ2-1, with a weak D call TRBD2 (6 bases). This CDR3 is built from 15 residues. The ends were cut back, 4 bases at V and 0 bases at J, with 11 bases in the middle. The germline V gene encodes CDR1 SGHNT and CDR2 YYREEE (reference sequence). The CDR3 loop is CASSTPSVSYNEQFF. The DNA of the CDR3 is TGTGCCAGCAGCACCCCTAGCGTCTCCTACAATGAGCAGTTCTTC.

The CDR3 protein is CASSPRRTGSVKKTEAFF. Written as DNA, the CDR3 is TGCGCCAGCAGCCCCAGACGGACAGGGAGTGTTAAAAAAACTGAAGCTTTCTTT. The chain joins TRBV5-1 to TRBJ1-1, with TRBD1 matching 8 bases. CDR3 length: 18 residues. The trim removed 4 bases at V and 5 bases at J, leaving 19 bases unmatched. In germline, CDR1 is SGHRS, CDR2 YFSETQ.